The 10 T cell receptor beta chains below all came from one sample that was sequenced in a study of technical replicates of blood from a few donors. Produced via immunoSEQ multiplex PCR; TCRdb's table is partial and in-frame only. In the table there are roughly 100,000 clones, 95% to 97% of which are singletons. Material for sequencing was T cells isolated from PBMCs. The receptors shown here come from a human donor in good health.

The chain uses TRBV27 and TRBJ2-1; 7 bases are a match to TRBD2. Per the germline V gene, CDR1 is MNHEY and CDR2 is SMNVEV (reference sequence). The CDR3 has 16 residues. With V trimmed by 6 bases and J by 10 bases, 18 bases remained unmatched. CDR3 loop: CASRRSPGLRAGEQFF. The DNA for the CDR3 is TGTGCCAGCAGGCGCTCCCCGGGACTACGGGCGGGAGAGCAGTTCTTC.

V and J are TRBV5-4 and TRBJ1-2; 7 nucleotides agree with TRBD1. The CDR3 contains 16 residues. V trimming: 1 base; J trimming: 2 bases; junction bases outside the gene matches: 8. The germline CDR1 and CDR2 sequences are SGHNT and YYREEE (reference sequence). CDR3 DNA sequence: TGTGCCAGCAGCTTGAGCCTGACAGGGTCAAACTATGGCTACACCTTC. Protein sequence: CASSLSLTGSNYGYTF.

This clone has just one count. This sequence joins TRBV6-1 and TRBJ2-7, with TRBD2 matching over 10 bases. The junction had 4 bases not matched to a gene; V was cut back by 9 bases and J by 5 bases. The CDR3 covers 12 residues. Germline V gene data show CDR1 as MNHNS and CDR2 as SASEGT. DNA of the CDR3: TGTGCCAGTCTAGCGGGAGTCAACGAGCAGTACTTC. Translation gives CASLAGVNEQYF.

Written as DNA, the CDR3 is TGTGCCAGCAGTCTGACATCCCTTATCTATGGCTACACCTTC. Residues: CASSLTSLIYGYTF. This rearrangement joins TRBV28 to TRBJ1-2; D is uncertain. V was clipped by 5 bases and J by 4 bases, with 14 bases between them. The CDR3 has 14 amino acids. The germline V gene has CDR1 MDHEN and CDR2 SYDVKM.

The chain combines TRBV28 with TRBJ2-4; perhaps TRBD1 as D (6 bases). Between the trimmed V and J ends, which lost 5 bases and 1 base, there was a span of 15 bases. From germline, CDR1 is MDHEN and CDR2 SYDVKM. The CDR3 is made up of 16 amino acids. The CDR3 DNA sequence: TGTGCCAGCAGTGTACAGGGTTGGGTGGCCAAAAACATTCAGTACTTC. This codes for CASSVQGWVAKNIQYF.

This clone occurred once. This chain uses TRBV10-2 with TRBJ2-6; D gene unclear. The CDR3 contains 14 residues. CDR1 and CDR2 (germline): WSHSY, SAAADI. Trimming took off 6 bases at V and 1 base at J, with 7 bases between the two ends. CDR3 DNA sequence: TGCGCCAGCAGCGGAGCTTCTGGGGCCAACGTCCTGACTTTC. Encoded protein: CASSGASGANVLTF.

V gene TRBV11-3 combines with J gene TRBJ1-2; tentatively, D is TRBD1 (6 bases). Germline V gives CDR1 SGHNT, CDR2 YENEEA. The CDR3 consists of 15 residues. Trimming left V 5 bases short and J 1 base short, with 14 bases between. This CDR3 reads CASSTRGEGNYGYTF. Here the CDR3 DNA reads TGTGCCAGCAGCACCAGGGGAGAGGGTAACTATGGCTACACCTTC. The full variable domain, completed using reference TRBV11-3 and TRBJ1-2, is EAGVVQSPRYKIIEKKQPVAFWCNPISGHNTLYWYLQNLGQGPELLIRYENEEAVDDSQLPKDRFSAERLKGVDSTLKIQPAELGDSAVYLCASSTRGEGNYGYTFGSGTRLTVV.

The chain uses TRBV7-9 and TRBJ2-3, with 11 bases that match TRBD1. CDR1 is SEHNR and CDR2 is FQNEAQ in the germline V gene (reference sequence). V was pared by 5 bases and J by 3 bases, with 4 bases of the junction left unmatched. CDR3 size: 15 residues. In DNA form, the CDR3 reads TGTGCCAGCAGCACCCGGGACAGGGGGACAGATACGCAGTATTTT. It translates to CASSTRDRGTDTQYF.

The sample holds one count of this clone. This sequence joins TRBV10-3 and TRBJ2-7; perhaps TRBD1 as D (5 bases). Germline V lookup: CDR1 ENHRY, CDR2 SYGVKD. Trimming stripped 6 bases from V and 6 bases from J, with 15 bases between. This CDR3 region has 13 residues. DNA for the CDR3: TGTGCCATCAGGGACACCCCAGACTCCGAGCAGTACTTC. It translates to CAIRDTPDSEQYF.

This rearrangement joins TRBV4-3 to TRBJ2-3; 7 bases are shared with TRBD2. The germline V gene encodes CDR1 LGHNA and CDR2 YSLEER. Unmatched junction bases numbered 2, after V lost 0 bases and J lost 8 bases. This CDR3 region has 13 residues. The CDR3 loop reads CASSQDWEGTQYF. The CDR3 nucleotides read TGCGCCAGCAGCCAAGATTGGGAGGGTACGCAGTATTTT.